Included here is one TCR beta chain sequence, with context. Its antigen is not identified. This specimen belongs to a study of Tregs in tolerant kidney transplant recipients. Notes on the study in general: Findings come from small patient numbers and require larger validation. Tregs expanded with activated donor B cells seemed most donor-specific.

CDR3 length equals 15 residues. The V gene's germline CDR1 is GTSNPN and CDR2 SVGIG (reference sequence). V was clipped by 4 bases and J by 7 bases; unmatched bases: 12. Sequenced by immunoSEQ multiplex PCR; TCRdb stores in-frame clones only, minus some. The sample includes around 19,000 clones, roughly 82% of them seen just once. The J gene is TRBJ2-3, the V gene TRBV30; 9 bases map to TRBD1. The TCR comes from a human donor in good health. What was sequenced was Tregs from blood. The CDR3 DNA sequence: TGTGCCTGGATTCCGGGACAGGGAACTCTTAATACGCAGTATTTT. This encodes CAWIPGQGTLNTQYF.